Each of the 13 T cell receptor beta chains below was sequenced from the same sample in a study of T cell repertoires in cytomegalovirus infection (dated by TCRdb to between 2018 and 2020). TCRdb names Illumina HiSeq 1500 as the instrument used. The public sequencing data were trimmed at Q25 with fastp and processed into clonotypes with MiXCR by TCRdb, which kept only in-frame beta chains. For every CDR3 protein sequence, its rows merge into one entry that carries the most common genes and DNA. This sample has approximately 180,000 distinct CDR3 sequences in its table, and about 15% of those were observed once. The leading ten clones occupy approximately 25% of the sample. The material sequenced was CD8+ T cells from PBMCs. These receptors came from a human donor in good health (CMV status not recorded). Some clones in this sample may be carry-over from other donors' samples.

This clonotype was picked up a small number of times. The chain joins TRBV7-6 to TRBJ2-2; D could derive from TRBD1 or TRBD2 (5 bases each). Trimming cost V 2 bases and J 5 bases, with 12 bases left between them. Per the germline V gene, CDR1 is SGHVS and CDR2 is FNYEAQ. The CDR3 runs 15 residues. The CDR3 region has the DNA TGTGCCAGCAGCTTATGGAATGAGGGGACCGGGGAGCTGTTTTTT. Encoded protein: CASSLWNEGTGELFF.

The CDR3 spells CASSSSDNNEKLFF. CDR3 nucleotides: TGTGCCAGCAGCTCCTCGGACAATAATGAAAAACTGTTTTTT. The chain is built from TRBV7-9 and TRBJ1-4; the D gene is possibly TRBD1 (5 bases). This CDR3 is 14 amino acids long. Trimming pared 4 bases from V and 4 bases from J, leaving 10 bases between. From germline, CDR1 is SEHNR and CDR2 FQNEAQ (reference sequence).

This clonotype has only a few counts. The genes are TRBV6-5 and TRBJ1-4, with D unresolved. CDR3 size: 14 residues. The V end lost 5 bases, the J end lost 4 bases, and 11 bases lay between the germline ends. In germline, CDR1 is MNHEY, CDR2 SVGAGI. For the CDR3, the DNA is TGTGCCAGCAGTACCGACGGCTATAATGAAAAACTGTTTTTT. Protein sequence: CASSTDGYNEKLFF.

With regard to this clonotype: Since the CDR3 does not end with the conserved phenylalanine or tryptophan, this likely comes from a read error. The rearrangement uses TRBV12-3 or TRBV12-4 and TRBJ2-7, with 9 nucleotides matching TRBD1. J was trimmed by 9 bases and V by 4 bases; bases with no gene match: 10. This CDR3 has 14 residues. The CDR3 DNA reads TGTGCCAGCAGTTCCTGGCTGGGACAGGGAGCGCAGTACCTC. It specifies CASSSWLGQGAQYL.

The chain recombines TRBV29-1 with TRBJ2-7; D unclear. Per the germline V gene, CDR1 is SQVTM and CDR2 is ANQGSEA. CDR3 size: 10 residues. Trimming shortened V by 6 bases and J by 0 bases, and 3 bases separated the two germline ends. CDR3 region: CSVLSYEQYF. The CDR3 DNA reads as TGCAGCGTCCTCTCCTACGAGCAGTACTTC.

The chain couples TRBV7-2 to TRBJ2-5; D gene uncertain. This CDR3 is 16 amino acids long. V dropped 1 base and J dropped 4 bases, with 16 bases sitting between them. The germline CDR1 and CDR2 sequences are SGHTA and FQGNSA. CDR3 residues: CASSLESLPPGETQYF. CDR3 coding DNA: TGTGCCAGCAGCTTAGAATCACTACCCCCGGGAGAGACCCAGTACTTC. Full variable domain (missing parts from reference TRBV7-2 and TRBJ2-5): GAGVSQSPSNKVTEKGKDVELRCDPISGHTALYWYRQSLGQGLEFLIYFQGNSAPDKSGLPSDRFSAERTGGSVSTLTIQRTQQEDSAVYLCASSLESLPPGETQYFGPGTRLLVL.

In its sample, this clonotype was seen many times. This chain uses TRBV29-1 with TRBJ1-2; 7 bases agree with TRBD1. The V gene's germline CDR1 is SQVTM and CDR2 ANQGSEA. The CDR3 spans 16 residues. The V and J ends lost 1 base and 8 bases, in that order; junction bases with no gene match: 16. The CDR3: CSVEVWDRPLTRGYTF. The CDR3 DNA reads TGCAGCGTTGAAGTATGGGACAGACCTCTAACGCGGGGCTACACCTTC.

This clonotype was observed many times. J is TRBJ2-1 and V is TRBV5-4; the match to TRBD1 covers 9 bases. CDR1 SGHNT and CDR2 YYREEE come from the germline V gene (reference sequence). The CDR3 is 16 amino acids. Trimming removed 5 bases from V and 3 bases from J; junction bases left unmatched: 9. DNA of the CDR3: TGTGCCAGCAGGTCCTCGACAGGGGGGATCTACAATGAGCAGTTCTTC. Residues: CASRSSTGGIYNEQFF.

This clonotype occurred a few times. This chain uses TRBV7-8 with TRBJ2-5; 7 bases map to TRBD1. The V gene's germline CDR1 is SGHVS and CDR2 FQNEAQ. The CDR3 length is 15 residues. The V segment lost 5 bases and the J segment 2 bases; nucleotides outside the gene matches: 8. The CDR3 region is CASSLDRVSQETQYF. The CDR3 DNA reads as TGTGCCAGCAGCCTAGACAGGGTCTCTCAAGAGACCCAGTACTTC. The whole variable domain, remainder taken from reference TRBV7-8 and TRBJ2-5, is GAGVSQSPRYKVAKRGQDVALRCDPISGHVSLFWYQQALGQGPEFLTYFQNEAQLDKSGLPSDRFFAERPEGSVSTLKIQRTQQEDSAVYLCASSLDRVSQETQYFGPGTRLLVL.

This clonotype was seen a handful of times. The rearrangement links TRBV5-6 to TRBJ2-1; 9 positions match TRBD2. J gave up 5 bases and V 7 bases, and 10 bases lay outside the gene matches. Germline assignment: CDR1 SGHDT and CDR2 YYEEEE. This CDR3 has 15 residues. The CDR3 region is CASLLGPSGDNEQFF. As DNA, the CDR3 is TGTGCCAGCCTTCTGGGCCCTAGCGGGGACAATGAGCAGTTCTTC.

The CDR3 here is CASSLFSGNTIYF. DNA for the CDR3: TGTGCCAGCAGCTTATTCTCTGGAAACACCATATATTTT. This chain connects TRBV7-8 to TRBJ1-3, with D unclear. This CDR3 spans 13 amino acids. Germline V gives CDR1 SGHVS, CDR2 FQNEAQ. With 2 bases removed from V and 0 bases from J, the gap between germline ends came to 2 bases.

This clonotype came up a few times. The DNA of the CDR3 is TGTGCCAGCAGCTCTACCTCTAGTCATCTAACCGACGAGCAGTACTTC. It specifies CASSSTSSHLTDEQYF. The chain joins TRBV5-6 to TRBJ2-7; D unresolved. The CDR3 spans 16 residues. Trimming cost V 3 bases and J 5 bases, with 21 bases left between them. In germline, CDR1 is SGHDT, CDR2 YYEEEE.

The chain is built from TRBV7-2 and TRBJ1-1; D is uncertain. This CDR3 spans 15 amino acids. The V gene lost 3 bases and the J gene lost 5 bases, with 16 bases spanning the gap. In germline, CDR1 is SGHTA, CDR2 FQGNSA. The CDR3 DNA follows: TGTGCCAGCAGCTTGGCCCGGGCGTGGAAAACTGAAGCTTTCTTT. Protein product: CASSLARAWKTEAFF.